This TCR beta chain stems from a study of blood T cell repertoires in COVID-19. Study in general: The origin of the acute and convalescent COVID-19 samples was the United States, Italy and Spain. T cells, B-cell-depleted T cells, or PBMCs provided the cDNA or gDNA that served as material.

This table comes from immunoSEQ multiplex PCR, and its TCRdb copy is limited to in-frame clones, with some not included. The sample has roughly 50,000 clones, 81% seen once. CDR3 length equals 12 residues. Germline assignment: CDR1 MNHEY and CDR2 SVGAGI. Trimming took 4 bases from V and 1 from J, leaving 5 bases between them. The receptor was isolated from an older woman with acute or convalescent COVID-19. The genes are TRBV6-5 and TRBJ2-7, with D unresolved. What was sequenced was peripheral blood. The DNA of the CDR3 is TGTGCCAGCAGTTCGGAGTCCTACGAGCAGTACTTC. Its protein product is CASSSESYEQYF.